Each of the 29 T cell receptor beta chains below was sequenced from the same sample in a study of blood T cells in healthy people across ages. Next came a second PCR, run for about 6 to 12 cycles, which used a sample-barcoded 5' primer along with a J-beta primer mix. TCRdb re-called the 5' RACE reads through MiXCR, storing one row per CDR3 protein. In the table there are about 840,000 distinct CDR3 sequences, just under 30% of which are singletons. These data were likewise used in another study, on T cells of mothers and their children.

Sample: blood. Receptor source: a middle-aged woman in good health.

In regard to this clonotype: Possible read error: a much larger clone is one base away. The chain carries TRBV19 and TRBJ1-4, with D possibly TRBD1 on 5 matching bases. In germline, CDR1 is LNHDA, CDR2 SQIVND (reference sequence). The CDR3 has 15 residues. CDR3 sequence reads: CASSSGTATNEKRFF. The CDR3 nucleotides are TGTGCCAGTAGCTCAGGGACCGCAACTAATGAAAAACGGTTTTTT.

This clonotype was counted only a few times. The chain recombines TRBV20-1 with TRBJ2-4; 8 bases line up with TRBD2. This CDR3 comprises 16 residues. CDR1 and CDR2 (germline): DFQATT, SNEGSKA (reference sequence). The J segment lost 13 bases and the V segment lost 6 bases, leaving 23 bases of the junction unmatched. CDR3 DNA: TGCAGTGCCCGACATAGAAGCGGGGGCCGGTACAATGAGCAGTACTTC. This sequence encodes CSARHRSGGRYNEQYF.

Only a few counts were recorded for this clonotype. The rearrangement links TRBV5-1 to TRBJ1-2; no definite D call. V lost 0 bases to trimming and J lost 4 bases, with 10 bases between them. Germline values: CDR1 SGHRS, CDR2 YFSETQ. This CDR3 comprises 14 residues. The CDR3 nucleotides are TGCGCCAGCAGCTTGGAATGGGGAGGCTATGGCTACACCTTC. As protein: CASSLEWGGYGYTF.

Worth noting for this clonotype: A read error may explain this, as a much larger clone is one base away. This rearrangement joins TRBV6-2 or TRBV6-3 to TRBJ1-6; no clear D. V was cut by 4 bases and J by 12 bases, with 7 bases left in between. The CDR3 extends over 11 amino acids. The germline gives CDR1 MNHEY, CDR2 SVGEGT. CDR3 bases: TGTGCCAGCAGTTCAGGTTTACCCCTCCACTTT. Translating it yields CASSSGLPLHF.

This clonotype was recorded at least ten times. This may stem from a read error, because a much larger clone lies one nucleotide away. The CDR3, as DNA: TGTGCCAGCAGCTTTACAGGGGGATACGAGCAGTACTTC. Protein: CASSFTGGYEQYF. The V gene is TRBV7-2, the J gene TRBJ2-7; TRBD1 matches at 8 bases. The CDR3 is made up of 13 amino acids. The junction had 2 bases not matched to a gene; V was cut back by 3 bases and J by 4 bases. Per germline, CDR1 SGHTA and CDR2 FQGNSA.

Many counts were recorded for this clonotype. A read error is possible here, since a much larger clone lies one base away. The chain employs TRBV7-2 and TRBJ2-7; TRBD1 agrees at 9 bases. J was trimmed by 5 bases and V by 5 bases; bases with no gene match: 7. Germline lookup yields CDR1 SGHTA and CDR2 FQGNSA. This CDR3 is 14 amino acids long. The CDR3 region is CASSPDRGGHEQYF. The CDR3, as DNA: TGTGCCAGCAGCCCGGACAGGGGAGGCCACGAGCAGTACTTC. Filled out from reference TRBV7-2 and TRBJ2-7, the complete variable domain reads GAGVSQSPSNKVTEKGKDVELRCDPISGHTALYWYRQSLGQGLEFLIYFQGNSAPDKSGLPSDRFSAERTGGSVSTLTIQRTQQEDSAVYLCASSPDRGGHEQYFGPGTRLTVT.

This clonotype turned up a few times. The CDR3 region has the DNA TGTGCCAGCAGCGCTACATTCTTAGATACGCAGTATTTT. Translation: CASSATFLDTQYF. The chain employs TRBV9 and TRBJ2-3, with D uncertain. Germline assignment: CDR1 SGDLS and CDR2 YYNGEE. The CDR3 has 13 amino acids. Trimming shortened V by 3 bases and J by 5 bases, and 10 bases separated the two germline ends. The whole variable domain, remainder taken from reference TRBV9 and TRBJ2-3, is DSGVTQTPKHLITATGQRVTLRCSPRSGDLSVYWYQQSLDQGLQFLIQYYNGEERAKGNILERFSAQQFPDLHSELNLSSLELGDSALYFCASSATFLDTQYFGPGTRLTVL.

This clonotype was observed at least ten times. The gene calls are TRBV7-3 and TRBJ2-5; D unresolved. V gave up 5 bases and J gave up 6 bases, with 16 bases separating them. Per the germline V gene, CDR1 is SGHTA and CDR2 is FQGTGA. The CDR3 consists of 14 residues. The CDR3, as DNA: TGTGCCAGCAGCGCCACTGGACGAGCTAAGACCCAGTACTTC. Translating it yields CASSATGRAKTQYF. Combining the CDR3 with reference TRBV7-3 and TRBJ2-5 gives the whole variable domain GAGVSQTPSNKVTEKGKYVELRCDPISGHTALYWYRQSLGQGPEFLIYFQGTGAADDSGLPNDRFFAVRPEGSVSTLKIQRTERGDSAVYLCASSATGRAKTQYFGPGTRLLVL.

This clonotype was counted between two and nine times. The chain employs TRBV18 and TRBJ2-7; possibly TRBD2 for D (5 bases). The CDR3 is made up of 15 amino acids. The germline V and J ends were trimmed by 0 bases and 2 bases, with 11 bases remaining between them. The germline CDR1 and CDR2 sequences are KGHSH and LQKENI. Here the CDR3 reads CASSPPSGNTYEQYF. The CDR3 bases are TGTGCCAGCTCACCACCTTCGGGGAATACCTACGAGCAGTACTTC.

This clonotype was seen only a few times. J is TRBJ1-2 and V is TRBV5-1; 7 bases agree with TRBD1. V dropped 4 bases and J dropped 3; count of bases not matched to a gene: 9. Germline-derived CDR1 and CDR2 are SGHRS and YFSETQ. The CDR3 is 15 residues long. CDR3 region: CASSPSPGTDYGYTF. CDR3 nucleotide sequence: TGCGCCAGCAGCCCATCCCCCGGGACAGACTATGGCTACACCTTC.

V is TRBV27 and J is TRBJ2-7, with D perhaps being TRBD1 or TRBD2 (5 bases each). Germline CDR1 reads MNHEY; CDR2 reads SMNVEV (reference sequence). V was clipped by 5 bases and J by 7 bases, with 18 bases between them. The CDR3 has 14 residues. The CDR3: CASSVTGGPVEQYF. The CDR3 nucleotides read TGTGCCAGCAGTGTCACTGGGGGTCCTGTGGAGCAGTACTTC.

The V gene is TRBV28, the J gene TRBJ2-1; TRBD1 agrees at 11 bases. The J call is uncertain, as TRBJ2-7 better fits the DNA end. The CDR3 extends over 16 amino acids. Germline-derived CDR1 and CDR2 are MDHEN and SYDVKM. The CDR3 protein is CASSLSGQGARNEQYF. CDR3 in DNA: TGTGCCAGCAGTTTGTCAGGACAGGGGGCGCGAAATGAGCAGTACTTC.

The V gene is TRBV4-1, the J gene TRBJ2-5; D is perhaps TRBD2 (5 bases). The CDR3 spans 14 residues. The V end was cut by 3 bases, the J end by 4 bases, with 12 bases between. Germline V gene lookup returns CDR1 MGHRA and CDR2 YSYEKL. The CDR3: CASSHGDYRETQYF. DNA for the CDR3: TGCGCCAGCAGCCATGGTGACTACCGAGAGACCCAGTACTTC.

The chain links TRBV20-1 to TRBJ2-1; 12 bases match TRBD1. The junction had 8 bases not matched to a gene; V was cut back by 2 bases and J by 9 bases. The CDR3 sequence is 15 residues long. Germline CDR1 and CDR2: DFQATT and SNEGSKA (reference sequence). This CDR3 reads CSARSPGTGGGEQFF. The CDR3 DNA reads TGCAGTGCTAGATCCCCCGGGACAGGGGGCGGTGAGCAGTTCTTC.

This clonotype was picked up many times. The rearrangement uses TRBV28 and TRBJ2-1; 7 nucleotides agree with TRBD2. Germline assignment: CDR1 MDHEN and CDR2 SYDVKM. Trimming took 6 bases from V and 5 from J; bases not matched to a gene: 10. The CDR3 extends over 15 amino acids. CDR3 sequence: CASSPSGVRNNEQFF. In DNA, the CDR3 is TGTGCCAGCAGCCCGAGCGGGGTACGGAACAATGAGCAGTTCTTC.

This chain connects TRBV9 to TRBJ2-7; 7 bases align to TRBD1. Germline V gives CDR1 SGDLS, CDR2 YYNGEE. CDR3 length: 16 amino acids. Trimming cost V 0 bases and J 0 bases; bases outside gene matches: 6. This CDR3 reads CASSVDAGTASYEQYF. As DNA, the CDR3 is TGTGCCAGCAGCGTAGACGCCGGGACAGCCTCCTACGAGCAGTACTTC.

The chain combines TRBV20-1 with TRBJ1-2, with D possibly being TRBD1 (5 bases). V was pared by 1 base and J by 8 bases, with 14 bases between. This CDR3 comprises 13 residues. Germline CDR1 reads DFQATT; CDR2 reads SNEGSKA (reference sequence). The CDR3 DNA reads TGCAGTGCTAGAGCCCCGCAGGGACTAGGCTACACCTTC. Translation: CSARAPQGLGYTF.

The rearrangement uses TRBV5-1 and TRBJ2-3; TRBD1 matches 9 bases. CDR3 length equals 16 residues. Trimming took 0 bases from V and 4 from J; bases not matched to a gene: 6. Germline V gives CDR1 SGHRS, CDR2 YFSETQ. CDR3 in DNA: TGCGCCAGCAGCTTGGAAGGGACAGGGAGGTCAGATACGCAGTATTTT. Protein sequence: CASSLEGTGRSDTQYF.

This clonotype was observed a few times. The chain combines TRBV20-1 with TRBJ1-2, with unresolved D. The V and J ends lost 5 bases and 6 bases respectively, with 7 bases between them. Germline CDR1 reads DFQATT; CDR2 reads SNEGSKA (reference sequence). CDR3 length equals 10 residues. The chain's CDR3 is CSAPGNGYTF. DNA for the CDR3: TGCAGTGCTCCAGGAAATGGCTACACCTTC.

V gene TRBV5-1 combines with J gene TRBJ2-6, with D possibly matching TRBD1 (6 bases). CDR3 length: 17 residues. CDR1 is SGHRS and CDR2 is YFSETQ in the germline V gene. V lost 1 base and J lost 0, with 11 bases in between. This chain's CDR3 is CASSLYVRGSGANVLTF. The CDR3 nucleotides are TGCGCCAGCAGCTTGTATGTCAGGGGCTCTGGGGCCAACGTCCTGACTTTC.

The V call is TRBV29-1, the J call TRBJ1-1, with 9 bases that match TRBD1. The J segment lost 6 bases and the V segment lost 5 bases, leaving 1 base of the junction unmatched. This CDR3 has 11 residues. CDR1 is SQVTM, CDR2 ANQGSEA, per germline. For the CDR3, the DNA is TGCAGCGTTAACAGGGGGCCTGAAGCTTTCTTT. The encoded protein is CSVNRGPEAFF.

This clonotype was picked up a small number of times. In nucleotides, the CDR3 is TGCAGTGCTAGAGATTGGGCAGGGGGGAACAATGAGCAGTACTTC. This sequence encodes CSARDWAGGNNEQYF. The rearrangement uses TRBV20-1 and TRBJ2-5; perhaps TRBD1 as D (7 bases). Trimming removed 0 bases from V and 11 bases from J, with 22 bases in between. CDR1 and CDR2 from the germline V gene are DFQATT and SNEGSKA (reference sequence). CDR3 length: 15 amino acids.

This clonotype was seen many times. The V call is TRBV10-3, the J call TRBJ2-5; possible D gene TRBD1, 6 bases. Germline V CDR1 and CDR2: ENHRY, SYGVKD. CDR3 size: 12 residues. Trimming took off 2 bases at V and 7 bases at J, with 8 bases between the two ends. CDR3: CAISEEGGTQYF. CDR3 bases: TGTGCCATCAGTGAGGAAGGGGGGACCCAGTACTTC.

The chain links TRBV7-6 to TRBJ2-3, with no clear D. Germline CDR1 reads SGHVS; CDR2 reads FNYEAQ. The V end was cut by 2 bases, the J end by 7 bases, with 7 bases between. The CDR3 sequence is 12 residues long. The CDR3 region is CASSLSRNTQYF. The DNA of the CDR3 is TGTGCCAGCAGCTTATCCCGCAATACGCAGTATTTT.

This rearrangement joins TRBV28 to TRBJ2-7; tentatively, D is TRBD1 (5 bases). Trimming shortened V by 6 bases and J by 0 bases, and 9 bases separated the two germline ends. CDR3 size: 13 residues. The germline V gene encodes CDR1 MDHEN and CDR2 SYDVKM. The CDR3 nucleotides read TGTGCCAGCAGAGTACAGGACTCCTACGAGCAGTACTTC. Translating it yields CASRVQDSYEQYF.

The chain combines TRBV7-2 with TRBJ2-2; the match to TRBD2 covers 11 bases. Germline values: CDR1 SGHTA, CDR2 FQGNSA. The CDR3 covers 15 residues. V shed 6 bases, J shed 5 bases, and the junction held 5 bases outside the gene matches. The CDR3 bases are TGTGCCAGCAGTGTAGCGGGGGGGCCGACCGGGGAGCTGTTTTTT. Amino acids: CASSVAGGPTGELFF.

Turning to this clonotype: This may come from a read error, since a much larger clone is one base off. The chain recombines TRBV15 with TRBJ1-2; weak D call: TRBD1 (5 bases). Germline assignment: CDR1 LNHNV and CDR2 YYDKDF (reference sequence). The CDR3 has 16 amino acids. In DNA, the CDR3 is TGTGCCACCAGCAGAGGATCACAGGAGAAAAACTATGACTACACCTTC. Its protein product is CATSRGSQEKNYDYTF.

On this clonotype: A clone one base away is much larger, so this may be a read error. CDR3 DNA: TGCAGTGCTAGGGTGGCGGGGGGCTACCAAGAGACCCAGTGCTTC. Its protein product is CSARVAGGYQETQCF. The chain joins TRBV20-1 to TRBJ2-5; 8 nucleotides align to TRBD2. Germline CDR1 reads DFQATT; CDR2 reads SNEGSKA (reference sequence). This CDR3 contains 15 residues.

This clonotype was recorded only once. V gene TRBV19 combines with J gene TRBJ1-2, with TRBD1 identical over 7 bases. This CDR3 spans 16 amino acids. V trimming: 8 bases; J trimming: 2 bases; junction bases outside the gene matches: 14. In germline, CDR1 is LNHDA, CDR2 SQIVND (reference sequence). Here the CDR3 reads CASAPNTGQLNYGYTF. The DNA for the CDR3 is TGTGCCAGTGCGCCAAACACGGGACAGCTAAACTATGGCTACACCTTC.